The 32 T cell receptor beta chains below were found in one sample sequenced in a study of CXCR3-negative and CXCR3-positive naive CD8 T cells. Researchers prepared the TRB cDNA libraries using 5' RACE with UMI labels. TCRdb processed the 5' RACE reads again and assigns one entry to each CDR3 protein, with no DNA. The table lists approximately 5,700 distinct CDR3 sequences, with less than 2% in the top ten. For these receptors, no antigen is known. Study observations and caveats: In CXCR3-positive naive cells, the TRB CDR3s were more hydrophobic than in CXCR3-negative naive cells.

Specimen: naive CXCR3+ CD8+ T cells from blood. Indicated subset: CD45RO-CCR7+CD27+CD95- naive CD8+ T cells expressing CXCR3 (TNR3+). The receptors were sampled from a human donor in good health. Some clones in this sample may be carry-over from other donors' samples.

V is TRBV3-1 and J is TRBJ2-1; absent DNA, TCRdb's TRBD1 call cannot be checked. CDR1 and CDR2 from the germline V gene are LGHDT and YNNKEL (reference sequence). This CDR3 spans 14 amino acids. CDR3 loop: CASSPPGASDEQFF.

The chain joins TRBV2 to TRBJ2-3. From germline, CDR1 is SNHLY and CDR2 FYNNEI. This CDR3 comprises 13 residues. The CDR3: CASSAQRTDTQYF.

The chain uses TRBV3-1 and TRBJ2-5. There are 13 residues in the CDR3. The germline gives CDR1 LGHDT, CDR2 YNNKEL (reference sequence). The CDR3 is CASTSRGEETQYF.

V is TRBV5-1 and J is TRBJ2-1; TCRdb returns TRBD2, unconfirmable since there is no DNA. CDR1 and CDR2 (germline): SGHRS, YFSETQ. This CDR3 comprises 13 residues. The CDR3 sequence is CASSWTSANEQFF.

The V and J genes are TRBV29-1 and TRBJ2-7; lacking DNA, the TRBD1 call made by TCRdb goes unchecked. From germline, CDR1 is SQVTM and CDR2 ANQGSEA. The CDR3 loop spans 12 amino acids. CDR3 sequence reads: CSVTGHRSEQYF.

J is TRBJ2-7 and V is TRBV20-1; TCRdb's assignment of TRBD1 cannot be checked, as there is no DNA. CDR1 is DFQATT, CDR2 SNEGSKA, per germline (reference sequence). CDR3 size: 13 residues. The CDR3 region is CSPQSTENYEQYF.

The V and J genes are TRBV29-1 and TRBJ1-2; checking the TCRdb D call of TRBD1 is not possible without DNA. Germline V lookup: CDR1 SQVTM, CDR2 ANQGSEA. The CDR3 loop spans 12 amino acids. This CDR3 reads CSVHRAEGGYTF.

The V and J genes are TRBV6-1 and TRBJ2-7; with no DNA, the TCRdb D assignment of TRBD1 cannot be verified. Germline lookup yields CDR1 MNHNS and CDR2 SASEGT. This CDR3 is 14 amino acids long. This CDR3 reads CASNDMVGGYEQYF.

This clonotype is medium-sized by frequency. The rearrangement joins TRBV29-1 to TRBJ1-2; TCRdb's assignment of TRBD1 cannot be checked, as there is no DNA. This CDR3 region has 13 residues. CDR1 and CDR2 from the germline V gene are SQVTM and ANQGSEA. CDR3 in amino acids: CSVEPTGENGYTF.

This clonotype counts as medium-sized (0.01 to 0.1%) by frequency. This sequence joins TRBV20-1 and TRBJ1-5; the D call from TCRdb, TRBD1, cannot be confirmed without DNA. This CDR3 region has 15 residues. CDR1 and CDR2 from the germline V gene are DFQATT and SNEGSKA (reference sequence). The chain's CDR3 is CSARDRQGNVEPQHF.

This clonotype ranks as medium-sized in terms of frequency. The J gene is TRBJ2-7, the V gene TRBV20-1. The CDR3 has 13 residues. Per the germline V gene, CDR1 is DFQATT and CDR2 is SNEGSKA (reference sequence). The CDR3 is CSARDIIGYEQYF.

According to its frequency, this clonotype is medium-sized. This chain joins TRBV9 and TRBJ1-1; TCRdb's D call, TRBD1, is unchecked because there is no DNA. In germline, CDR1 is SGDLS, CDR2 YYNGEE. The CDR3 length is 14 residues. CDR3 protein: CASSDTVRATEAFF.

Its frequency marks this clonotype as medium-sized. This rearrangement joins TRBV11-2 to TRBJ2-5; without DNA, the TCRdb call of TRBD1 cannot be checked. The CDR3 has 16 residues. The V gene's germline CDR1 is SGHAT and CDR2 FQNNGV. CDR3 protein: CASSLGARGRQETQYF.

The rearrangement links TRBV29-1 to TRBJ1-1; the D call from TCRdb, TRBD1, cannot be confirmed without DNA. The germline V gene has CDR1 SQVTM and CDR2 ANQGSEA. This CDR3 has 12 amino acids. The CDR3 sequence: CRQGAGDTEAFF.

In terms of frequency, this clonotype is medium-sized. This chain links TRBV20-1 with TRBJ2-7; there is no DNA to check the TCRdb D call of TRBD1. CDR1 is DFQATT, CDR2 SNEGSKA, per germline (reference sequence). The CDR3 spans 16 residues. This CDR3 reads CSARVFGDQGTYEQYF.

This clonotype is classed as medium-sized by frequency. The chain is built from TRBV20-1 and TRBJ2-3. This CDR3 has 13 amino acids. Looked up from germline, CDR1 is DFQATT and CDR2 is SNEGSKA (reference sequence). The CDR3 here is CSARKRPTDTQYF.

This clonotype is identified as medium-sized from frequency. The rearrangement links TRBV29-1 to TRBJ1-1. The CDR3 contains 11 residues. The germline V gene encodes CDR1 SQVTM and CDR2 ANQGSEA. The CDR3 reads CSVEDLTEAFF. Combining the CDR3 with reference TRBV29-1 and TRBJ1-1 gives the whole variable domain SAVISQKPSRDICQRGTSLTIQCQVDSQVTMMFWYRQQPGQSLTLIATANQGSEATYESGFVIDKFPISRPNLTFSTLTVSNMSPEDSSIYLCSVEDLTEAFFGQGTRLTVV.

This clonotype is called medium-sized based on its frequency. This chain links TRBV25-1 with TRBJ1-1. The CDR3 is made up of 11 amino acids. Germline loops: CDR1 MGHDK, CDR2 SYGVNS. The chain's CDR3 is CASSVGTEAFF.

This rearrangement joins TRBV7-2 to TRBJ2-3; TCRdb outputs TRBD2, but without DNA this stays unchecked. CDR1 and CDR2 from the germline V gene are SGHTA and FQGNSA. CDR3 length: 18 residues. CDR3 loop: CASSSKMFSGNAADTQYF.

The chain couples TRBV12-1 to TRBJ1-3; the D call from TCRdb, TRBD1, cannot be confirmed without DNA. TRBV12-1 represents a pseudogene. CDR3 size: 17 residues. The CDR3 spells CASSFWKGALSGNTIYF.

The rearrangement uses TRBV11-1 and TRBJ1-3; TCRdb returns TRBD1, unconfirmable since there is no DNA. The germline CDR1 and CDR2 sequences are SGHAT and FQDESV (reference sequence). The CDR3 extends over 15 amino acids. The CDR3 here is CASSHTGSSGNTIYF.

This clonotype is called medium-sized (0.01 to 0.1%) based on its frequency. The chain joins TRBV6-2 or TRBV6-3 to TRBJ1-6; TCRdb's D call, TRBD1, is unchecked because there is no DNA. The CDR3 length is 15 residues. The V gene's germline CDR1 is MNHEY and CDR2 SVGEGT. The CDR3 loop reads CASSYSPLGLSPLHF.

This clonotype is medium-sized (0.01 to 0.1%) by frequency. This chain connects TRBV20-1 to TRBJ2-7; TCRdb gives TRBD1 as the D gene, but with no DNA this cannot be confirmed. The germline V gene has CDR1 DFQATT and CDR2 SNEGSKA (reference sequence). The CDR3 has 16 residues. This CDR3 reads CSARDEGQQGPYEQYF.

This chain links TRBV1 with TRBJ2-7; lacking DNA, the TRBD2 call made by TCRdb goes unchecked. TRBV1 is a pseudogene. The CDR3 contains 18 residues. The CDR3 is CTSSPPGLAGGGRHEQYF.

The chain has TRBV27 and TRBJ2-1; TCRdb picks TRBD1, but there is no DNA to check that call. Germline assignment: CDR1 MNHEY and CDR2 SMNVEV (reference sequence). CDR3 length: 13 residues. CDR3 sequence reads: CASSVQGNNEQFF.

This CDR3 is CASSPGGGALYNEQFF. The chain carries TRBV7-2 and TRBJ2-1; no DNA is available, so the TRBD2 call from TCRdb remains unchecked. The CDR3 covers 16 residues. Per germline, CDR1 SGHTA and CDR2 FQGNSA.

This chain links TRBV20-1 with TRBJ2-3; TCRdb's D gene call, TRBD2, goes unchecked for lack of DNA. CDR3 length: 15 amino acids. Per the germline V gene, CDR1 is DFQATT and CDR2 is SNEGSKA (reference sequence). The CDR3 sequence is CSAREGSGITDTQYF.

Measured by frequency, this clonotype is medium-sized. CDR3 protein: CASSRGWEAISEAFF. The gene calls are TRBV12-3 or TRBV12-4 and TRBJ1-1. This CDR3 has 15 residues.

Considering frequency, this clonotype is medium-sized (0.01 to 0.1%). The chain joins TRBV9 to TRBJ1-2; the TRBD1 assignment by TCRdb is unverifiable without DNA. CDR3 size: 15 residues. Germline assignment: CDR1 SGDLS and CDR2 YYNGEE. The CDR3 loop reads CASSATGTVIYGYTF.

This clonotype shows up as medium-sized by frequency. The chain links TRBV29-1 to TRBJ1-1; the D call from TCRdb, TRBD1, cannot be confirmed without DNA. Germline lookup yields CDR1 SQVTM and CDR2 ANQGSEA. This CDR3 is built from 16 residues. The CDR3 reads CSVEDSAGEYNTEAFF.

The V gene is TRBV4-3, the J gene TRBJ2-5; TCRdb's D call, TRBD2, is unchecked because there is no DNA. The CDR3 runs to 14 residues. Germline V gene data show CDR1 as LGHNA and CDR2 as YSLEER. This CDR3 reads CASSPGRGQETQYF.

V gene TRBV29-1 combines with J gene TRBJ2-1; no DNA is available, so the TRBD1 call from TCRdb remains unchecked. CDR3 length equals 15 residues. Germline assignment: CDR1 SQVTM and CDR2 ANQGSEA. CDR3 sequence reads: CSVEEPGQGYNEQFF.